This TCR beta chain derives from a study of T cell repertoires in cytomegalovirus infection. Study in general: Recently described HLA-C-restricted plus well-studied HLA-B-restricted CMV epitopes were used. Carrying CMV and the relevant HLA type showed in public TCR beta signatures.

This clonotype turned up a few times. As yet, its antigen is unknown. Study-level findings and limits: Summed frequency of shared TCR beta families picked out CMV carriers who also had the relevant HLA.

TCRdb called the reads again in MiXCR, with one record for every CDR3 protein. The repertoire holds under 50,000 distinct CDR3 sequences, roughly 22% seen once, with roughly 90% in the top ten. The CDR3 consists of 19 residues. Germline V gives CDR1 SGHVS, CDR2 FNYEAQ. Trimming cost V 5 bases and J 10 bases; bases outside gene matches: 23. The source is a human donor in good health (CMV status not recorded). Some clones in this sample may be carry-over from other donors' samples. The rearrangement joins TRBV7-6 to TRBJ2-1; 10 bases map to TRBD2. The starting material was CD8+ T cells from cultured PBMCs, obtained from culture after CMV antigen stimulation. CDR3 DNA: TGTGCCAGCAGCCTATTCGGGGCTAGCGGGGGCCCGGACCTATGGGAGCAGTTCTTC. Translation: CASSLFGASGGPDLWEQFF.